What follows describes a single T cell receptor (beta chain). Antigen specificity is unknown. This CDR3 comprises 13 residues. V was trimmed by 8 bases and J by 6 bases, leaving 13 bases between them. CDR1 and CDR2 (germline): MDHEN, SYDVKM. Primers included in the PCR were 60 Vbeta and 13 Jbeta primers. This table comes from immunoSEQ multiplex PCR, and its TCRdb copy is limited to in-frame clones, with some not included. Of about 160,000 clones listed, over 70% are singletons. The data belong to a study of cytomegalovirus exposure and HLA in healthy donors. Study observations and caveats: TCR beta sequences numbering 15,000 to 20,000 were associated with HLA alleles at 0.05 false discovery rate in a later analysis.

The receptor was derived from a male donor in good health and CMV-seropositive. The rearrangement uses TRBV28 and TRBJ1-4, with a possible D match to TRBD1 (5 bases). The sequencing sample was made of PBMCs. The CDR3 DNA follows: TGTGCCAGCGGACGAGGAGGGGATGAAAAACTGTTTTTT. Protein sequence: CASGRGGDEKLFF.